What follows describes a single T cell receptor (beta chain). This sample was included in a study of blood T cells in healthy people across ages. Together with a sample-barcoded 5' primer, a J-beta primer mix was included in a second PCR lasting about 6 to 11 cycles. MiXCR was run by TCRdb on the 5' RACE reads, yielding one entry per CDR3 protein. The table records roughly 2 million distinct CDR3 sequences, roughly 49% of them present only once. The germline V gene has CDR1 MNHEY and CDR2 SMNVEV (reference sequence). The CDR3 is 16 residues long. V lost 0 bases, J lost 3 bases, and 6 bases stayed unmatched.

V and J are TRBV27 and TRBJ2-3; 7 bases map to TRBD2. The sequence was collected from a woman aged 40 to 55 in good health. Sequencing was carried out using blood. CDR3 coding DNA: TGTGCCAGCAGTTTATCACGGGGGGTTAGGACAGATACGCAGTATTTT. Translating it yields CASSLSRGVRTDTQYF.